This note documents a single T cell receptor beta chain sequence. No antigen is known for it. It has no much larger one-base neighbor in the sample; base qualities were not kept. Looking up the germline V gene (reference sequence) yields CDR1 MNHNY and CDR2 SVGAGI. Including cysteine and phenylalanine, the CDR3 has 12 amino acids. Kept here is only the CDR3 DNA, which spans 36 bases and is read in frame from base 1. These data belong to a study of tumor and adjacent non-tumor tissue in lung cancer (dated by TCRdb to 2016 to 2019). About the investigation overall: By cancer type, the cohort comprised approximately twelve adenocarcinoma patients, 2 squamous cell carcinoma patients and 1 small cell lung cancer patient. The 15 or so patients were aged roughly 31 to 85 years, included 10 men and 5 women, and had TNM stage I to III disease. Sequencing generated a total of some 130 million productive TCRbeta reads, averaging around 4.3 million reads per sample. The study compared bulk TCRbeta repertoires between lung tumor tissue and matched distant non-tumor lung tissue from around 16 lung cancer patients. For each patient, one tumor sample and one normal lung sample were taken, giving about 31 paired specimens that underwent TCRbeta CDR3 sequencing.

Receptors were amplified or captured by multiplex PCR. Sequencing used an Illumina HiSeq 2500. TCRbeta libraries were constructed through three rounds of nested PCR with primers (Table S4) according to protocols modified from ARM-PCR. PCR products of 200-500 bp were gel-excised and purified with the QIAquick gel extraction kit before sequencing. In the authors' own workflow: Reads were cleaned using Trimmomatic, were merged into complete CDR3 sequences using FLASH, and were assigned to V(D)J germline segments using MiTCR. Clonal diversity was computed as the inverse Simpson's index with VDJtools. Productive reads were defined as in-frame sequences without a premature stop codon. TCRdb reanalyzed the raw reads on its own, using fastp at Q25 for trimming and MiXCR for clone calling, and kept in-frame beta chains. Each record represents a unique CDR3 protein, reported with the most common genes and DNA among its rows. These V and J calls rely on TCRdb rather than the paper's analysis. Recorded for this sample are 48,000 or so distinct CDR3 sequences; about two thirds of them occurred a single time. Around 28% of the sample rests with the top ten.

The study at large found these results: With only 15 patients in the cohort, the authors noted that larger samples and more detailed clinical data are needed. Tumor tissue showed significantly higher TCR diversity (inverse Simpson) than normal lung tissue, at about 410 vs 180 (P = 0.0075, Mann-Whitney U test). Because peripheral blood was not sequenced, the blood TCRbeta repertoires of the lung cancer patients in the study went unexamined. In normal lung, the top 100 clones accounted for a significantly larger cumulative share of the repertoire than in tumor tissue. The sequencing platform is not named in the methods, and unique molecular identifiers are not mentioned. TCR diversity was significantly higher in younger patients, and greater tumor TCR diversity was associated with shorter overall survival and shorter disease-free survival.

RNA was extracted from bulk unsorted tissue and checked for quality with a NanoDrop ND-1000 and an Agilent 2100. Distant non-tumor tissue taken more than 3 cm from the tumor edge was used as the normal lung sample. The donors were newly diagnosed lung cancer patients admitted for thoracic surgery in China from August to November 2014 who had not received prior chemotherapy. Patients with previous radiotherapy or chemotherapy, or with another concurrent cancer, were excluded from the study. Surgical tissue pieces of roughly 1-2 cm3 were preserved in RNAlater solution and stored at -80 °C until use. The TCR originated in a woman in her 70s with non-small cell lung cancer. Sequencing was performed on distant non-tumor lung tissue. The V gene is TRBV6-6 and the J gene is TRBJ2-5, and 8 junctional nucleotides match TRBD2. The DNA sequence is as follows: TGTACCACCGGTCTAGCGGGAGAGACCCAGTACTTC. It translates as CTTGLAGETQYF.